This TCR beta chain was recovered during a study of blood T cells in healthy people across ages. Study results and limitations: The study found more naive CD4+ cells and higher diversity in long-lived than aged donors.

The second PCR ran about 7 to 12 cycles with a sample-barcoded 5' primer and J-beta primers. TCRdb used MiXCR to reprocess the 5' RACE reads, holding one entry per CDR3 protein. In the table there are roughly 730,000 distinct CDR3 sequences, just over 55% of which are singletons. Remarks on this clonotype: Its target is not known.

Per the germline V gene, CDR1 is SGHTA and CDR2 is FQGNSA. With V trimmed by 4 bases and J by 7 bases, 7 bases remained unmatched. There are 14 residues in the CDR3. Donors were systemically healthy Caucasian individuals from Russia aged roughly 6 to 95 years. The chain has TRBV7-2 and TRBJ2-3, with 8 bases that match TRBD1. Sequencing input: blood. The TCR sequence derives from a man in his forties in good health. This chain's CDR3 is CASSSGQGSYTQYF. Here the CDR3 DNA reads TGTGCCAGCAGCTCCGGACAGGGATCATATACGCAGTATTTT. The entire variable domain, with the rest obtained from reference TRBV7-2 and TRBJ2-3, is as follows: GAGVSQSPSNKVTEKGKDVELRCDPISGHTALYWYRQSLGQGLEFLIYFQGNSAPDKSGLPSDRFSAERTGGSVSTLTIQRTQQEDSAVYLCASSSGQGSYTQYFGPGTRLTVL.